These T cell receptor beta chains were read from a single sample in a study of blood T cell repertoires in COVID-19. The data were produced by immunoSEQ multiplex PCR, yet TCRdb's version contains in-frame clones alone and is incomplete. This table has about 130,000 clones, around 87% appearing once. Input material: peripheral blood. The receptor set was obtained from a woman in her fifties or sixties who had recovered from COVID-19. CDR3s include the opening cysteine and the closing phenylalanine or tryptophan. The size field is filled for only some rows; it gives once, few, many or a size class.

TRBV18,.,TRBJ2-1,CASSLGLADYNEQFF
TRBV19,.,TRBJ2-7,CASSFGTAYEQYF
TRBV10-3,.,TRBJ1-4,CASSPGVDEKLFF
TRBV2,.,TRBJ2-7,CASRDSFYEQYF
TRBV25-1,.,TRBJ2-5,CASSEPRRTQYF
TRBV30,.,TRBJ2-5,CASGRGGGWGETQYF
TRBV2,once,TRBJ1-3,CASSEMGTAGNTIYF
TRBV7-9,.,TRBJ1-1,CASSPPGGMNTEAFF
TRBV7-9,few,TRBJ1-5,CASSSTGGAEPQHF
TRBV18,few,TRBJ1-6,CASSQDRYNSPLHF
TRBV5-8,.,TRBJ1-5,CASSPRTGYQPQHF
TRBV5-4,.,TRBJ2-3,CASSFGLGADTQYF
TRBV23-1,.,TRBJ2-7,CASSRGGREQYF
TRBV5-6,.,TRBJ2-3,CASSPRLAGVMHTQYF
TRBV11-3,.,TRBJ1-1,CASSPPGQAEAFF
TRBV19,.,TRBJ2-2,CASTPNNGQRRSGELFF
TRBV7-9,.,TRBJ1-2,CASSPGAGYTF
TRBV27,.,TRBJ1-2,CASSFLNPGTGGYGYTF
TRBV14,.,TRBJ1-2,CASSADSKMSGYTF
TRBV5-4,few,TRBJ1-3,CASSFGDTIYF
TRBV10-2,.,TRBJ2-1,CASSHPGLAGPFNEQFF
TRBV5-4,.,TRBJ1-1,CASSLGGVDTEAFF
TRBV5-4,.,TRBJ1-1,CASSLDRVRTEAFF
TRBV6-2/TRBV6-3,.,TRBJ1-5,CASSYIPGYQPQHF
TRBV9,.,TRBJ1-3,CASSARDRENTIYF
TRBV5-1,.,TRBJ2-7,CASSGGIDTSLGEQYF
TRBV5-4,.,TRBJ2-1,CASSKPGLADYEQFF
TRBV7-9,.,TRBJ2-7,CASSLGSGDSSYEQYF
TRBV11-2,.,TRBJ2-1,CASSVLRGFYNEQFF
TRBV4-1,.,TRBJ2-1,CASGAGGLGFTYNEQFF
TRBV7-2,.,TRBJ1-1,CASRSGLLNTEAFF
TRBV7-8,.,TRBJ2-2,CASSLGRVGRDVTGELFF
TRBV6-5,.,TRBJ1-5,CASHREINQPQHF
TRBV14,.,TRBJ2-7,CASSQSAAPYEQYF
TRBV19,.,TRBJ1-6,CASSMVRGASYNSPLHF
TRBV29-1,.,TRBJ2-1,CSVGTRLAGREYNEQFF
TRBV30,.,TRBJ1-6,CAWSVFFSPLHF
TRBV11-3,.,TRBJ2-7,CASSLVAEAYEQYF
TRBV19,.,TRBJ1-5,CASSPDRLNQPQHF
TRBV6-6,.,TRBJ1-5,CASSRETVPKNQPQHF
TRBV2,.,TRBJ2-3,CASSVGSGGTDTQYF
TRBV29-1,.,TRBJ1-2,CSVGRDRGVSGYTF
TRBV19,.,TRBJ1-4,CASSPKTIVYSTNEKLFF
TRBV2,.,TRBJ2-5,CASRGLAGGHETQYF
TRBV6-1,.,TRBJ2-7,CASSDQGTGREQYF
TRBV19,.,TRBJ1-1,CASSMQAGVGTEAFF
TRBV25-1,.,TRBJ1-2,CASSDRRTGASGYTF
TRBV7-3,once,TRBJ1-6,CASSLEVYNSPLHF
TRBV6-5,.,TRBJ1-3,CASSTSGGSGNTIYF
TRBV18,.,TRBJ2-7,CASSPIPGGNTYEQYF
TRBV24-1,.,TRBJ2-1,CATSDPLAGGPLFF
TRBV5-6,.,TRBJ1-6,CASSARQGGYYNSPLHF
TRBV5-1,once,TRBJ1-1,CASGSGGAFTEAFF